This T cell receptor beta chain was sequenced for a study of breast tumors, draining lymph nodes, adjacent tissues. Study results and caveats: Compared with lymph nodes, tumors were less diverse; compared with nontumor tissue, more. Most tumor T cells seemingly derive from lymph node, then expand in tumor. Luminal-like breast cancer showed significantly higher tumor–nontumor repertoire similarity than basal-like.

This clonotype was found many times. The target antigen is unknown. One entry per CDR3 protein results from TCRdb running MiXCR on the multiplex PCR reads. The sample carries about 100,000 distinct CDR3 sequences, 21% recorded once. Breast cancer patients provided tissue from their axillary draining lymph nodes. Per germline, CDR1 SGHVS and CDR2 FQNEAQ. The germline V and J ends were trimmed by 5 bases and 4 bases, with 8 bases remaining between them. The CDR3 has 12 residues. The V and J genes are TRBV7-8 and TRBJ1-2; D is uncertain. Sample: axillary lymph node tissue. This clonotype originated in a female donor with breast cancer. Some clones in this sample may be carry-over from other donors' samples. CDR3 in DNA: TGTGCCAGCAGCGACGGACGCTATGGCTACACCTTC. Protein sequence: CASSDGRYGYTF.